This T cell receptor beta chain was captured by sequencing in a study of cytomegalovirus exposure and HLA in healthy donors. The overall study: Previous work identified roughly 120 million unique TCR beta sequences from roughly 170 million T cells.

This clone was seen only a few times. Its antigen is undetermined. PCR was performed using 60 Vbeta and 13 Jbeta primers. Libraries were prepared by immunoSEQ multiplex PCR; TCRdb keeps only in-frame clonotypes and omits some of them. Counted here are about 160,000 clones, less than 80% occurring once; the ten biggest clones make up 2.1%. General study findings and limits: It was reported that TCR beta sequences correctly inferred the HLA-A and HLA-B alleles for most subjects. 150 or so TCR beta chains were listed as cytomegalovirus-associated.

CDR3 size: 16 residues. Germline V gives CDR1 SGHRS, CDR2 YFSETQ. With 0 bases removed from V and 8 bases from J, the gap between germline ends came to 18 bases. The receptor was derived from a man aged 35-49 years in good health and CMV-seronegative. The sequenced sample was PBMCs. The gene calls are TRBV5-1 and TRBJ2-1, with a weak D call TRBD1 (6 bases). This CDR3 reads CASSLEGGTGVDEQFF. The DNA of the CDR3 is TGCGCCAGCAGCTTGGAAGGGGGAACTGGGGTCGATGAGCAGTTCTTC.